These T cell receptor beta chains were read from a single sample in a study of OX40 agonist ivuxolimab in advanced cancers. Assay used: immunoSEQ multiplex PCR; TCRdb lists only in-frame clones, some missing. Found here are approximately 6,300 clones, approximately 80% of them singletons; the top ten hold approximately 13%. The sequencing used CD4+ or CD8+ T cells sorted from blood, collected in a trial of the OX40 agonist ivuxolimab. The receptors come from an adult with an advanced solid tumor such as melanoma, head and neck, liver or kidney cancer. The CDR3 runs from the conserved cysteine through the conserved F or W. A D gene is named only where the DNA matches it firmly. Clone size, where shown, is once, few, many, or a class for clones that have expanded.

j_gene,d_gene,abundance,v_gene,CDR3aa,CDR3nt
TRBJ2-1,.,.,TRBV9,CASSVGGYGEQFF,TGTGCCAGCAGCGTAGGAGGGTACGGTGAGCAGTTCTTC
TRBJ2-7,TRBD1,.,TRBV7-9,CASSLGRTGAEGSYEQYF,TGTGCCAGCAGCTTAGGGAGGACAGGGGCAGAGGGCTCCTACGAGCAGTACTTC
TRBJ2-5,TRBD1,.,TRBV4-1,CASSQGDREAETQYF,TGCGCCAGCAGCCAGGGGGACAGGGAGGCAGAGACCCAGTACTTC
TRBJ2-6,.,once,TRBV6-1,CASSYAQSRANVLTF,TGTGCCAGCAGCTATGCACAAAGTCGGGCCAACGTCCTGACTTTC
TRBJ2-3,.,.,TRBV13,CASSPGRTDTQYF,TGTGCCAGCAGCCCAGGGCGCACAGATACGCAGTATTTT
TRBJ2-5,TRBD2,.,TRBV5-1,CASSSGLAGIWETQYF,TGCGCCAGCAGCTCCGGACTAGCGGGAATTTGGGAGACCCAGTACTTC
TRBJ2-7,.,few,TRBV11-2,CASSPGYEQYF,TGTGCCAGCAGCCCTGGGTACGAGCAGTACTTC
TRBJ2-7,.,.,TRBV5-5,CASSYGSSYEQYF,TGTGCCAGCAGTTACGGTAGCTCCTACGAGCAGTACTTC
TRBJ2-2,TRBD1,.,TRBV9,CASSPPTRQGPTGELFF,TGTGCCAGCAGCCCCCCTACGCGACAGGGGCCCACCGGGGAGCTGTTTTTT
TRBJ1-3,.,once,TRBV7-2,CASSSDVLSGNTIYF,TGTGCCAGCAGCTCGGACGTTCTCTCTGGAAACACCATATATTTT
TRBJ2-5,.,once,TRBV15,CATSPTGRGETQYF,TGTGCCACCAGCCCTACAGGGAGGGGAGAGACCCAGTACTTC
TRBJ1-1,.,.,TRBV4-1,CASSQGVGQGLMGAFF,TGCGCCAGCAGCCAAGGGGTGGGGCAGGGGCTTATGGGAGCTTTCTTT
TRBJ2-5,.,.,TRBV27,CASSFGWEETQYF,TGTGCCAGCAGTTTCGGGTGGGAAGAGACCCAGTACTTC
TRBJ2-7,.,.,TRBV5-1,CASSPAGALLSYEQYF,TGCGCCAGCAGCCCGGCGGGGGCCCTACTCTCCTACGAGCAGTACTTC
TRBJ1-5,.,.,TRBV7-9,CASSSQDSRLQHF,TGTGCCAGCAGCTCCCAGGACAGCCGGCTCCAGCATTTT
TRBJ2-7,.,.,TRBV6-1,CASSVSQGYEQYF,TGTGCCAGCAGTGTTAGCCAGGGCTACGAGCAGTACTTC
TRBJ1-3,.,large,TRBV30,CAWSGTGGRVDTIYF,TGTGCCTGGAGTGGCACGGGGGGAAGGGTCGACACCATATATTTT
TRBJ2-7,TRBD1,.,TRBV18,CASSPPRDRDMYEQYF,TGTGCCAGCTCACCACCGAGGGACAGGGATATGTACGAGCAGTACTTC
TRBJ2-7,.,.,TRBV5-4,CASSLGTAGPTYEQYF,TGTGCCAGCAGCTTGGGGACAGCGGGGCCTACCTACGAGCAGTACTTC
TRBJ2-7,.,.,TRBV7-9,CASSLEAPKRGNEQYF,TGTGCCAGCAGCTTAGAGGCCCCGAAGAGGGGGAACGAGCAGTACTTC
TRBJ1-2,.,.,TRBV5-4,CASSRTGTTNYGYTF,TGTGCCAGCAGCAGAACCGGGACTACTAACTATGGCTACACCTTC
TRBJ2-3,.,.,TRBV7-3,CASSLGGLDTQYF,TGTGCCAGCAGCTTAGGGGGCTTGGATACGCAGTATTTT
TRBJ2-7,.,.,TRBV6-1,CASRTGANEQYF,TGTGCCAGCAGGACAGGCGCTAACGAGCAGTACTTC
TRBJ2-7,TRBD2,.,TRBV10-2,CASSDRSSGSYEQYF,TGCGCCAGCAGTGATCGGTCTAGCGGGAGCTACGAGCAGTACTTC
TRBJ2-7,.,.,TRBV28,CASSSRGGNYEQYF,TGTGCCAGCAGTTCCCGAGGGGGTAATTACGAGCAGTACTTC
TRBJ1-5,.,.,TRBV30,CAWSKGNQPQHF,TGTGCCTGGAGTAAAGGGAATCAGCCCCAGCATTTT
TRBJ2-1,TRBD2,.,TRBV7-3,CASSNSGRPQFF,TGTGCCAGCAGCAATAGCGGGAGGCCCCAGTTCTTC
TRBJ1-1,.,.,TRBV5-6,CASSFGGGRMRDTEAFF,TGTGCCAGCAGCTTCGGAGGAGGGCGAATGAGGGACACTGAAGCTTTCTTT
TRBJ2-1,.,.,TRBV10-1,CASSDRSSYNEQFF,TGCGCCAGCAGTGACAGGAGCTCCTACAATGAGCAGTTCTTC